This T cell receptor beta chain stems from a study of neurological immune-mediated disorders. A word on this clonotype: Mismatch with germline at one junction end may stem from a read error.

From the 5' RACE reads, TCRdb called clonotypes with MiXCR, one entry per CDR3 protein. The sample records tens of thousands of distinct CDR3 sequences, 4.3% being singletons. This CDR3 is built from 20 residues. Germline CDR1 reads SNHLY; CDR2 reads FYNNEI. Time point of the sample: longitudinal time-point 3. This sequence originates from a woman aged 60-75 years with multiple sclerosis. The V call is TRBV2, the J call TRBJ2-1; 10 bases are a match to TRBD2. Source material: PBMCs. The CDR3 coding sequence is TGTGCCAGCAGTGAAGCCAGAAGCAGTCGTCTAGCGGGGGCGAGTGGTGAGAAGTTCTTC. This encodes CASSEARSSRLAGASGEKFF.